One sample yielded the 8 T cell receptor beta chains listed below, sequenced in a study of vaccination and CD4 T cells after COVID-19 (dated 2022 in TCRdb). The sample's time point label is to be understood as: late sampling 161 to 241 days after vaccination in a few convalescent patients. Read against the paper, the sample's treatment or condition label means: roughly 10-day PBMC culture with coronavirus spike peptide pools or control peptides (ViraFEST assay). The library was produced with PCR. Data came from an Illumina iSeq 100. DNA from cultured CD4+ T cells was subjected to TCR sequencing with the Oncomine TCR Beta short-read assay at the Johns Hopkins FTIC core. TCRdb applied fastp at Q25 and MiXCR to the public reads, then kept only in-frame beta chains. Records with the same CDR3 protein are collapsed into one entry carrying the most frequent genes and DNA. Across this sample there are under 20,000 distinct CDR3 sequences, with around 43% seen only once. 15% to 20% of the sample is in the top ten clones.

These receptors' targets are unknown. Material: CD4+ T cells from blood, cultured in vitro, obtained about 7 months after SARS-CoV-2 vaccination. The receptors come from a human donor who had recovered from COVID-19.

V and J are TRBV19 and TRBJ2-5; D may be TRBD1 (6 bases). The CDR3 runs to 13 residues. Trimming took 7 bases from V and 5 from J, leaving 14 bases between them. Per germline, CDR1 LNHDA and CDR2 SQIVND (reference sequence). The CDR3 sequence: CASNMRGSETQYF. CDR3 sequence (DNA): TGTGCCAGTAATATGAGGGGGTCGGAGACCCAGTACTTC.

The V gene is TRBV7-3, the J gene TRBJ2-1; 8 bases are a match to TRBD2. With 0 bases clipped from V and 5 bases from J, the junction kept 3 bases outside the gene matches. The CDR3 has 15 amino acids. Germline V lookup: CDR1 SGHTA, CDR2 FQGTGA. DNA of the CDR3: TGTGCCAGCAGCTTAACTGCACTAGCGGACAATGAGCAGTTCTTC. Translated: CASSLTALADNEQFF.

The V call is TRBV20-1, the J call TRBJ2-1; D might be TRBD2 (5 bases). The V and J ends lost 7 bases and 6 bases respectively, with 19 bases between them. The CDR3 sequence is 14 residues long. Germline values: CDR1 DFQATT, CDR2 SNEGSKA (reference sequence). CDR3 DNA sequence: TGCAGTGGTAGCAGGACTTACGCTTTCAATGAGCAGTTCTTC. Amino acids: CSGSRTYAFNEQFF.

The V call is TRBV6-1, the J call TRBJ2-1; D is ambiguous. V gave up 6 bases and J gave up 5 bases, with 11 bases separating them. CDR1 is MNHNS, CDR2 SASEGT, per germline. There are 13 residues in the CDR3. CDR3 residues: CASSPYRNNEQFF. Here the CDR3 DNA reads TGTGCCAGCAGCCCTTACCGGAACAATGAGCAGTTCTTC.

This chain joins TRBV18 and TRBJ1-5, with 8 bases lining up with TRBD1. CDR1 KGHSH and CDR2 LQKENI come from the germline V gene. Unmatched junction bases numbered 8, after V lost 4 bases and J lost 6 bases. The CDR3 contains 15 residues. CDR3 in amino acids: CASSLASGGTQPQHF. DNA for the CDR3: TGTGCCAGCTCACTTGCCTCAGGGGGCACTCAGCCCCAGCATTTT.

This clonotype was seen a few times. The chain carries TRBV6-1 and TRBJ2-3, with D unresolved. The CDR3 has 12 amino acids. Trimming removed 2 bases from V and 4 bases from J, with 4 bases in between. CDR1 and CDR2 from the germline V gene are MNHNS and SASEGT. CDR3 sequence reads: CASSETADTQYF. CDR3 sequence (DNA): TGTGCCAGCAGTGAAACGGCAGATACGCAGTATTTT.

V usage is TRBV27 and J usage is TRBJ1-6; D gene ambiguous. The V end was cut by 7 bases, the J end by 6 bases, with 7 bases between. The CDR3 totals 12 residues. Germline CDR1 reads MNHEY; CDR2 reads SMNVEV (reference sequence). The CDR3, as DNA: TGTGCCAGCAATGGGTTTAATTCACCCCTCCACTTT. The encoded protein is CASNGFNSPLHF.

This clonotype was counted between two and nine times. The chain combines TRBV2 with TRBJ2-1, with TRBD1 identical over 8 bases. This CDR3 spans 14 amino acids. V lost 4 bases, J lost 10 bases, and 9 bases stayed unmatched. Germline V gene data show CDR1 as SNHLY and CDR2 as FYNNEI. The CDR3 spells CASSAGTGDREQFF. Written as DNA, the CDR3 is TGTGCCAGCAGTGCCGGGACAGGTGATAGGGAGCAGTTCTTC.